This T cell receptor beta chain was obtained from a study of cytomegalovirus exposure and HLA in healthy donors. The CDR3 is 20 residues long. Trimming removed 10 bases at V and 1 base at J, with 29 bases between. Germline-derived CDR1 and CDR2 are MNHGY and SVAAGI. The donors gave bone marrow, and they were healthy. Both 60 Vbeta primers and 13 Jbeta primers went into the PCR. Using immunoSEQ multiplex PCR, the repertoire was profiled, and TCRdb retains in-frame clones only, with some absent. The repertoire consists of some 130,000 clones, with about 10% occurring once and the leading ten covering approximately 1.7%.

This sequence joins TRBV6-9 and TRBJ2-6, with D tentatively TRBD2 (5 bases). The source is a man aged 50 to 59 in good health and CMV-seronegative. Sequencing was carried out using PBMCs. The CDR3: CATKSGVSARPRSGANVLTF. The CDR3 DNA follows: TGTGCCACCAAATCCGGGGTAAGCGCACGGCCAAGGTCTGGGGCCAACGTCCTGACTTTC.